This T cell receptor (beta chain) was identified in a study of T-cell memory formation after mild COVID-19 (dated by TCRdb to the early 2020s). As for the study more broadly: Most TCR sequence clusters were specific to one of the two donors. In two donors, T-cell clones that expanded and contracted after mild COVID-19 were followed by sequencing TCRalpha and TCRbeta repertoires longitudinally. The cohort comprised two young, previously healthy adult volunteers, one female and one male. The research as a whole found: Some responding clones were detected in pre-infection memory, which suggested that pre-existing cross-reactive memory T cells had joined the SARS-CoV-2 response. SARS-CoV-2 specificity was not confirmed for the second-wave clones peaking on day 37. Only two mild cases were covered by the study, and larger cohorts that include severe cases with pre-infection samples were considered necessary. Clones contracting from day 15 to 85 had balanced CD4/CD8 phenotypes, while a second wave expanding from day 15 to 37 was biased towards CD4+. Contracting CD4+ clones were located mainly in the CM and EM memory subsets, whereas CD8+ clones were found to be enriched in EMRA.

Sequencing used an Illumina NovaSeq 6000. Using 5'RACE with constant-segment primers, TCRalpha and TCRbeta cDNA libraries were constructed, with sample barcodes and unique molecular identifiers added in the process. RNA was extracted from every sample with Trizol reagent. Amplification of the libraries took two PCR steps, and the second step added a second sample barcode plus Illumina TruSeq adapters. The libraries were sequenced on an Illumina NovaSeq using 2 x 150 bp paired-end reads. In the original analysis: Reads were demultiplexed and collapsed into UMI-guided consensus sequences with migec v1.2.7. Using mixcr v2.1.11, the UMI consensuses were aligned to TRA and TRB V and J templates and assembled into clonotypes. A clonotype was counted as expanded or contracted only if both edgeR and NoisET called the change significant, with noise models trained on biological replicates. For edgeR calls, the thresholds were a false discovery rate-adjusted p below 0.01 and a log2 fold-change of 1. As an exploratory analysis of dynamics, PCA with hierarchical clustering was applied to max-normalized trajectories of the 1000 most abundant clonotypes. Each responding clone was given a CD4 or CD8 phenotype based on the CD4+ and CD8+ repertoires, which had been sequenced separately. TCRdb took the public reads, trimmed them with fastp at Q25, ran MiXCR for clone calling and kept in-frame beta chains. Identical CDR3 protein sequences are pooled into one entry, listed with their most common genes and DNA. These V and J calls are TCRdb output, not the study's own analysis. The table for this sample lists 160,000 or so distinct CDR3 sequences; about 28% of them were counted only once. Of the sample, around 11% falls within the top ten clones.

The germline V gene supplies CDR1 MGHDK and CDR2 SYGVNS. Compared with germline, V lacks 2 bases and J lacks 3 bases; bases without a gene match: 5. The CDR3 measures 15 amino acids from cysteine to phenylalanine. Here the CDR3 DNA is all that survives: 45 bases in frame from base 1. This clonotype was seen a handful of times. It lacks a known antigen. Base-call qualities are not available, and no considerably larger clone is one nucleotide away. PBMCs were isolated by Ficoll-Paque density gradient centrifugation. This clonotype was obtained from an adult woman who had mild COVID-19 (a few samples of this study predate the infection). The sample titles of this study are shuffled in the database, so cell type and time point are left out; the donor was told from shared clones. The sequenced material came from PBMCs or a T cell subset sorted from them (not recorded which). The sequence links TRBV25-1 to TRBJ2-5; TRBD1 aligns with 8 central bases. Here is the DNA: TGTGCCAGCAGTGAACCAGACAGGGGAGAAGAGACCCAGTACTTC. It codes for CASSEPDRGEETQYF.